This entry concerns a single T cell receptor beta chain. Its antigen specificity is not known. Base qualities are not recorded, but no much larger clone differs from it by a single base. Spanning cysteine to phenylalanine, the CDR3 consists of 12 amino acids. The retained sequence is limited to the CDR3, 36 bases, with the frame set at the first base. Trimming at the junction amounts to 2 bases on V and 2 bases on J, and the germline ends lie 3 bases apart. The germline V gene gives CDR1 as MNHEY and CDR2 as SVGEGT. The time point label corresponds to: late sampling 161 to 241 days after vaccination in a few convalescent patients. The sample's treatment or condition label, in plain terms: approximately nine-day PBMC culture with coronavirus spike peptide pools or control peptides (ViraFEST assay). The ViraFEST assay, used in the study, expanded antigen-specific T cells with peptide pools and then identified the expanded clonotypes through TCR sequencing. The convalescent patients' positive SARS-CoV-2 PCR tests fell between March and December 2020, which was before the Alpha, Beta and Delta variants emerged in the United States. Each well held approximately 2 million PBMCs cultured in IMDM containing roughly 5% human AB serum and approximately 9.1 IU/ml IL-2, with roughly 9.2 ug/ml peptide pools added. Half of the culture medium was replaced with fresh IL-2-containing medium on days 3 and 7. CD4+ T cells were isolated after around 9 days of culture through negative selection using the EasySep CD4+ T cell isolation kit. Ficoll-Paque Plus gradient centrifugation was used to isolate PBMCs from whole blood, and the isolated PBMCs were then either used fresh or cryopreserved at -140C. Each culture condition was generally run in triplicate wells.

This sample stems from a study of vaccination and CD4 T cells after COVID-19 (dated by TCRdb to 2021 to 2024). Study-level background: Convalescent patients had a positive SARS-CoV-2 result on nasal swab PCR, and of these patients, several had mild disease and one had severe disease. The convalescent cohort comprised six males and four females, including two Hispanic individuals, seven Caucasians, two Asians and one multiracial person. Participants received two doses of either the Pfizer-BioNTech BNT162b2 vaccine (n=8) or the Moderna mRNA-1273 vaccine (n=2). Post-COVID blood samples from convalescent patients were collected a median of about 110 days after diagnosis, with a range of roughly 30 to 170 days. Post-vaccine blood samples were taken a median of 72 days after the second vaccine dose, with a range of 14 to 241 days. Three convalescent patients gave samples both early after vaccination (day 14) and late after vaccination (days 161 to 241). Overlapping spike peptide pools from SARS-CoV-2 and from the common cold coronaviruses HCoV-NL63, HCoV-OC43 and HCoV-229E were used as culture stimuli. Control cultures used a CEFX viral epitope pool as positive control, an HIV-1 Nef peptide pool as negative control, or no peptide. In nine to eleven COVID-19 convalescent patients and a handful of infection-naive healthy vaccine recipients, researchers compared the spike-specific CD4+ TCR repertoire from before mRNA vaccination with the repertoire from after.

The protocol used for the library was PCR. TCR sequencing of DNA from cultured CD4+ T cells used the Oncomine TCR Beta short-read assay at the Johns Hopkins FTIC core. The QIAamp micro DNA kit was used to extract genomic DNA from the cultured CD4+ T cells. Oncomine TCR Beta libraries from cultured CD4+ T cells were pooled with unique dual indexes and sequenced on an Illumina iSeq 100. Regarding the original processing steps: Non-productive sequences were removed, and CDR3s not starting with C, not ending with F or W, or shorter than 7 amino acids were discarded. The MANAFEST web application was used to identify antigen-specific clonotypes by comparing peptide-stimulated wells against reference wells and other culture wells. To be called positive, a clone needed an FDR below 0.05, an odds ratio above 5, and a productive frequency above 0.1% in at least two of three replicate wells. A clonotype counted as cross-reactive if it showed significant expansion both in the SARS-CoV-2 spike wells and in at least one common cold coronavirus spike condition. Using R version 3.6.1, CDR3 homology was evaluated through Levenshtein distances (stringdist) along with unrooted phylogenetic trees (ape). TCRdb took the public reads, trimmed them with fastp at Q25, ran MiXCR for clone calling and kept in-frame beta chains. Rows are unified per CDR3 protein, each entry keeping the most common DNA and genes. V and J calls and clone size were set by TCRdb, not the authors. The sample table shows under 20,000 distinct CDR3 sequences, and about 45% are seen once. Roughly 17% of the sample comes from the top ten.

What the research found in general, with its limitations: Among the post-vaccine SARS-CoV-2-reactive clones in convalescent patients, a median about 89% showed up only after vaccination, which suggests vaccine-specific priming. Of the vaccine-specific clones in convalescent patients, 304 of 307, or nearly all, reacted only to SARS-CoV-2 spike and did not cross-react with common cold coronaviruses. Only a relatively small number of convalescent patients were included in the study, and early timepoints following natural infection were not analyzed. An increase in the median number of SARS-CoV-2-reactive clonotypes from 20 to 25 after infection to roughly 38 after vaccination was observed, but the change was not found to be significant.

The sequence derives from a human donor who had recovered from COVID-19. The chain was built from TRBV6-2 or TRBV6-3 and TRBJ1-2, with the D gene too uncertain to name. Material: CD4+ T cells from blood, cultured in vitro, obtained about 7 months after SARS-CoV-2 vaccination. The CDR3 region has the sequence CASSYQNYGYTF. DNA sequence: TGTGCCAGCAGTTACCAGAACTATGGCTACACCTTC.